This TCR beta chain was identified during a study of beta chain features in type 1 diabetes. Study information: Sorted cells numbering under 110 million were examined across all samples. Notes on the study in general: Shorter TCRB CDR3s, moderately but significantly so, marked every one of the four CD4+ subsets in Type 1 diabetes patients. For patients, the naive, central memory and Treg TCRB repertoires appeared more alike than for healthy donors.

With respect to this clone: Its antigen is not identified.

Reverse transcribing all isolated RNA meant expressed TCRB transcripts were sequenced. Profiled with immunoSEQ multiplex PCR; TCRdb holds only in-frame clones, not every one. This sample carries about 260,000 clones, around 21% of them seen once, and the ten largest clones take 0.028%. Germline V gene sequence: CDR1 KGHSH, CDR2 LQKENI. CDR3 length: 13 residues. Trimming stripped 5 bases from V and 1 base from J, with 9 bases between. On average, the one heparinised blood draw given by each donor was approximately 120 mL. Sorting that relied on CD45RO/CCR7/CD25/CD127/CD95/CD27 yielded CD4+ naive, central memory, regulatory and stem cell-like memory cells.

What was sequenced was naive CD4+ T cells from blood. V gene TRBV18 combines with J gene TRBJ2-7, with D tentatively TRBD2 (5 bases). This sequence originates from a woman in her forties with type 1 diabetes. In DNA, the CDR3 is TGTGCCAGCTCAGCCGGGATATCCTACGAGCAGTACTTC. Its translation is CASSAGISYEQYF.